Listed below are T cell receptor beta chains from one sample, sequenced in a study of blood T cells in healthy people across ages. TCRdb itself ran the 5' RACE reads through MiXCR, one entry per CDR3 protein. The data contain 250,000 to 300,000 distinct CDR3 sequences, around 30% of them singletons. Sequenced sample: blood. All receptors come from a woman in her seventies in good health. CDR3s include the opening cysteine and the closing phenylalanine or tryptophan. A D gene is named only where the DNA matches it firmly. The size entry is marked missing in some rows and otherwise reads once, few, many or a size class.

j_gene,d_gene,abundance,v_gene,CDR3nt,CDR3aa
TRBJ2-7,.,medium-sized,TRBV3-2,TGTGCCAGCAGCACTACCGTATCCGGGTGGGGCCCTCCTTACGAGCAGTACTTC,CASSTTVSGWGPPYEQYF
TRBJ2-2,.,few,TRBV2,TGTGCCACCAGACAGGAGGGTCCCCACACCGGGGAGCTGTTTTTT,CATRQEGPHTGELFF
TRBJ1-1,.,.,TRBV25-1,TGTGCCAGCAGTGAATATATAACAGGTGAAGCTTTCTTT,CASSEYITGEAFF
TRBJ2-2,TRBD2,many,TRBV18,TGTGCCAGCTCACCAGGAGCTCAAGCGGGAGGCCGGGAGCTGTTTTTT,CASSPGAQAGGRELFF
TRBJ2-5,.,.,TRBV7-2,TGTGCCAGCAGCTCCCGGGACACCCCTGTGGGAGAGACCCAGTACTTC,CASSSRDTPVGETQYF
TRBJ1-5,.,.,TRBV21-1,TGTGCCAGCAGCAAAGCGCTTTGTGGGACACGGGTAGATCAGCCCCAGCATTTT,CASSKALCGTRVDQPQHF
TRBJ2-7,.,few,TRBV28,TGTGCCAGCAATGATGCAGGTACCGGGAGTTACGAGCAGTACTTC,CASNDAGTGSYEQYF
TRBJ2-5,.,.,TRBV15,TGTGCCACCAGCAGAGGGCACCTCCAAGAGACCCAGTACTTC,CATSRGHLQETQYF
TRBJ1-1,.,few,TRBV2,TGTGCCAGCAGTGAGCAGAGAAGTATGAACACTGAAGCTTTCTTT,CASSEQRSMNTEAFF
TRBJ1-5,.,few,TRBV29-1,TGCAGCGTAGCGGCAGGCCGGGATCAGCCCCAGCATTTT,CSVAAGRDQPQHF
TRBJ2-5,TRBD2,few,TRBV28,TGTGCCAGCAGTTTTCGGTCTAGCGGGAGCGTTGGAGGGACCCAGTACTTC,CASSFRSSGSVGGTQYF
TRBJ2-7,TRBD2,few,TRBV27,TGTGCCAGCAGTTACCAAGCGGGAGGGCGGAACGAGCAGTACTTC,CASSYQAGGRNEQYF
TRBJ2-3,TRBD1,few,TRBV29-1,TGCAGCGTTGAAGATATCGGGAGACAGGGGACCACAGATACGCAGTATTTT,CSVEDIGRQGTTDTQYF
TRBJ2-5,.,.,TRBV20-1,TGCAGTGCGGAGACCCAGCACTTC,CSAETQHF
TRBJ1-2,.,few,TRBV28,TGTGCCAGCAGTTTTTGGGGAGACTATGGCTACACCTTC,CASSFWGDYGYTF
TRBJ1-4,.,many,TRBV6-6,TGTGCCAGCAGTTATTCCGAAAAACTGTTTTTT,CASSYSEKLFF
TRBJ2-7,TRBD2,.,TRBV12-5,TGTGCTAGTGGTTTACTCATCTTAGCGGGAGCCCCCATCTACGAGCAGTACTTC,CASGLLILAGAPIYEQYF
TRBJ1-1,TRBD1,few,TRBV5-1,TGCGCCAGCAGCCCAACGACAGGGCGGGACACTGAAGCCTTCTTT,CASSPTTGRDTEAFF
TRBJ1-1,.,.,TRBV7-2,TGTGCCAGCAGCCTGAGGGGGGCAGGCACTGAAGTTTTCTTT,CASSLRGAGTEVFF
TRBJ2-1,TRBD2,.,TRBV2,TGTGCCAGCAGTGAAAGACTAGCGGCCGATGAGCAGTTCTTC,CASSERLAADEQFF
TRBJ1-4,.,many,TRBV7-8,TGTGCCAGCAGCCCCCGACACGAATGGGGTGAAAAACTGTTTTTT,CASSPRHEWGEKLFF
TRBJ1-1,.,few,TRBV21-1,TGTGCCAGCAGCCTTACGAAACGGCACAGGGGTAGGTTGAACACTGAAGCTTTCTTT,CASSLTKRHRGRLNTEAFF
TRBJ2-7,TRBD2,.,TRBV7-2,TGTGCCAGCAGCTTAGCCGCGGGAGGATTGAACGAGCAGTACTTC,CASSLAAGGLNEQYF
TRBJ2-5,.,few,TRBV29-1,TGCAGCGCAGACCCGGCCCGAAAAGAGACCCAGTACTTC,CSADPARKETQYF
TRBJ2-7,TRBD1,.,TRBV20-1,TGCAGTGCCGGGACAGACACCTACGAGCAGTACTTC,CSAGTDTYEQYF
TRBJ2-5,.,.,TRBV11-1,TGTGCCAGCAGCTTGGGGCAGCGCTACAAGCAGTACTTC,CASSLGQRYKQYF
TRBJ1-5,.,.,TRBV15,TGTGCCACCAGCAGAGACCAGCGAAACAATCAGCCCCAGCATTTT,CATSRDQRNNQPQHF
TRBJ2-5,.,.,TRBV7-3,TGTGCCAGCAGCCCCTCGGGAGAACGGATGGAGACCCAGTACTTC,CASSPSGERMETQYF
TRBJ2-7,.,few,TRBV5-1,TGCGCCAGCAGCCAGGAGGGGTCTGGCGAGCAGTACTTC,CASSQEGSGEQYF
TRBJ1-4,.,.,TRBV12-3/TRBV12-4,TGTGCCAGCAGTTGGTGGGACCGAAGTGAAAAGCTGTTTTTT,CASSWWDRSEKLFF
TRBJ2-7,.,few,TRBV2,TGTGCCAGCAGTGAAGAGGCAGGACGGGGCATCGTTTCGAACTTC,CASSEEAGRGIVSNF
TRBJ2-2,TRBD1,.,TRBV20-1,TGCAGTGCTAGAGAAGGGACAGGGGGAACCGGGGAGCTGTTTTTT,CSAREGTGGTGELFF
TRBJ2-1,TRBD2,few,TRBV4-2,TGTGCCAGCAGCCAATCCGGCGGGGGGGCCAATGAGCAGTTCTTC,CASSQSGGGANEQFF
TRBJ2-3,.,.,TRBV7-2,TGTGCCAGCAGCTTAGCTATGAGAGATACGCAGTATTTT,CASSLAMRDTQYF
TRBJ1-2,TRBD1,.,TRBV28,TGTGCCAGCAGTATCCTTGGGACAGCTAACTATGGCTACACCTTC,CASSILGTANYGYTF
TRBJ1-4,.,.,TRBV2,TGTGCCAGCAGTGAAATAACAGGGACTAATGAAAAACTGTTTTTT,CASSEITGTNEKLFF
TRBJ2-1,TRBD1,.,TRBV7-2,TGTGCCAGCAGCGCCCGGACAGGGGATTATGAGCAGTTCTTC,CASSARTGDYEQFF
TRBJ2-5,TRBD2,.,TRBV4-3,TGCGCCAGCAGCCAAGATGGCACGGGAGCGGGGGAGACCCAGTACTTC,CASSQDGTGAGETQYF
TRBJ1-1,.,many,TRBV5-1,TGCGCCAGCAGCTTGGTGGGGGACACTGAAGCTTTCTTT,CASSLVGDTEAFF
TRBJ1-1,.,.,TRBV10-3,TGTGCCATCAGTGAGTTGACTAGGTCGGGTGAAGCTTTCTTT,CAISELTRSGEAFF
TRBJ2-2,TRBD2,.,TRBV15,TGTGCCACCAGCAGAGCGGGAGGCAACACCGGGGAGCTGTTTTTT,CATSRAGGNTGELFF
TRBJ2-1,.,.,TRBV12-3/TRBV12-4,TGTGCCAGCAGCACGCACAATGAGCAGTTCTTC,CASSTHNEQFF
TRBJ2-5,.,few,TRBV29-1,TGCAGCGTTGGGGATGAGACCCAGTACTTC,CSVGDETQYF
TRBJ1-1,.,once,TRBV3-1,TGTGCCAGCAGCCAGCACCAGGGGATGGCTGAAGCTTTCTTT,CASSQHQGMAEAFF
TRBJ2-7,TRBD1,.,TRBV12-3/TRBV12-4,TGTGCCAGCACCCTAGGACAGGGTCCCTACGAGCAGTACTTC,CASTLGQGPYEQYF
TRBJ2-7,TRBD1,.,TRBV27,TGTGCCAGCAGTCGACAGGGAAACGAGCAGTACTTC,CASSRQGNEQYF
TRBJ2-7,.,.,TRBV6-1,TGTGCCACCAAAGTGGCGGCTGAGCAGTACTTC,CATKVAAEQYF
TRBJ2-4,.,.,TRBV7-9,TGTGCCAGCAGCTCGACGGGAGACATTCAGTACTTC,CASSSTGDIQYF
TRBJ2-7,TRBD1,.,TRBV20-1,TGCAGTGCGACCGGGACAGGGAGCTCCTACGAGCAGTACTTC,CSATGTGSSYEQYF
TRBJ2-2,.,few,TRBV29-1,TGCAGCGTTCGAACCGATACAGGGTTTACCGGGGAGCTGTTTTTT,CSVRTDTGFTGELFF